Presented here are 17 T cell receptor beta chains from one specimen sequenced in a study of blood T cell repertoires in COVID-19. The assay was immunoSEQ multiplex PCR, and TCRdb's table has in-frame clones only and misses some. The repertoire has about 370,000 clones, over 75% of them found once; the top ten carry about 9.4%. The sequenced sample consisted of peripheral blood. The receptor set was obtained from a woman in her 30s with COVID-19, enrolled during active disease.

The CDR3 here is CASSPHGQIQETQYF. Written as DNA, the CDR3 is TGTGCCAGCAGCCCTCATGGACAGATCCAAGAGACCCAGTACTTC. The chain is built from TRBV3-1 (or the pseudogene TRBV3-2) and TRBJ2-5, with D maybe TRBD1 (6 bases). From germline, CDR1 is LGHDT and CDR2 YNNKEL (reference sequence). V shed 4 bases and J shed 1 base, with 13 bases lying between them. This CDR3 spans 15 amino acids.

The rearrangement uses TRBV7-3 and TRBJ2-1; unclear D gene. CDR1 and CDR2 (germline): SGHTA, FQGTGA. This CDR3 is 15 amino acids long. V was pared by 1 base and J by 4 bases, with 11 bases between. Here the CDR3 reads CASSLMAALYNEQFF. CDR3 DNA: TGTGCCAGCAGCTTAATGGCGGCGCTGTACAATGAGCAGTTCTTC.

This clone showed up just a few times. The chain employs TRBV27 and TRBJ2-2, with D maybe TRBD1 (6 bases). Germline CDR1 MNHEY, CDR2 SMNVEV (reference sequence). This CDR3 contains 12 residues. V was pared by 6 bases and J by 8 bases, with 10 bases between. The CDR3 reads CASRTTGGELFF. CDR3 nucleotide sequence: TGTGCCAGCAGGACCACAGGGGGGGAGCTGTTTTTT.

This rearrangement joins TRBV2 to TRBJ2-2, with unresolved D. This CDR3 region has 13 residues. The germline gives CDR1 SNHLY, CDR2 FYNNEI. V was clipped by 3 bases and J by 4 bases, with 6 bases between them. This CDR3 is CASSEELTGELFF. CDR3 DNA sequence: TGTGCCAGCAGTGAGGAGCTCACCGGGGAGCTGTTTTTT.

V is TRBV6-5 and J is TRBJ2-7, with 7 bases aligning to TRBD2. The J segment lost 6 bases and the V segment lost 4 bases, leaving 6 bases of the junction unmatched. This CDR3 has 13 amino acids. Germline V CDR1 and CDR2: MNHEY, SVGAGI. The DNA for the CDR3 is TGTGCCAGCAGTTTAGGGACTATAGCCGAGCAGTACTTC. It yields the protein CASSLGTIAEQYF.

This chain joins TRBV14 and TRBJ1-6; D is undetermined. V lost 2 bases and J lost 2, with 22 bases in between. CDR3 length: 20 residues. In germline, CDR1 is SGHDN, CDR2 FVKESK. CDR3 DNA: TGTGCCAGCAGCCAATGGGCAGGCCTTTCGGGGAGCGCCTATAATTCACCCCTCCACTTT. Translated, it gives CASSQWAGLSGSAYNSPLHF.

The chain recombines TRBV10-3 with TRBJ2-7; D might be TRBD2 (5 bases). Germline loops: CDR1 ENHRY, CDR2 SYGVKD. This CDR3 spans 15 amino acids. V dropped 0 bases and J dropped 2 bases, with 11 bases sitting between them. CDR3 bases: TGTGCCATCAGTGAGTCGAGTCGGGGTGCCTACGAGCAGTACTTC. Translated: CAISESSRGAYEQYF.

The V gene is TRBV7-2, the J gene TRBJ2-7; 7 bases are shared with TRBD1. V trimming: 1 base; J trimming: 3 bases; junction bases outside the gene matches: 6. There are 15 residues in the CDR3. Germline-derived CDR1 and CDR2 are SGHTA and FQGNSA. This CDR3 is CASSLDGTAFYEQYF. The CDR3 nucleotides read TGTGCCAGCAGCTTAGACGGGACAGCTTTCTACGAGCAGTACTTC.

The V gene is TRBV4-2, the J gene TRBJ2-2, with 16 nucleotides matching TRBD2. With 4 bases clipped from V and 0 bases from J, the junction kept 14 bases outside the gene matches. The CDR3 has 22 residues. CDR1 is LGHNA and CDR2 is YNFKEQ in the germline V gene. This CDR3 reads CASSPVLPGLAGGGTNTGELFF. The CDR3 coding sequence is TGTGCCAGCAGCCCGGTACTCCCGGGACTAGCGGGAGGGGGTACGAACACCGGGGAGCTGTTTTTT.

The chain recombines TRBV28 with TRBJ1-4; D remains unclear. The CDR3 sequence is 14 residues long. V was cut by 5 bases and J by 0 bases, with 7 bases left in between. The germline gives CDR1 MDHEN, CDR2 SYDVKM. The CDR3: CASSPSSTNEKLFF. The CDR3 DNA sequence: TGTGCCAGCAGTCCTAGTTCAACTAATGAAAAACTGTTTTTT.

The chain carries TRBV11-2 and TRBJ2-7; 7 bases match TRBD1. In germline, CDR1 is SGHAT, CDR2 FQNNGV. V lost 5 bases and J lost 5; bases outside the gene matches: 9. The CDR3 consists of 14 residues. The CDR3: CASSGWTGWDEQYF. The CDR3 DNA sequence: TGTGCCAGCAGCGGGTGGACAGGTTGGGACGAGCAGTACTTC.

The chain uses TRBV28 and TRBJ2-7; 7 nucleotides line up with TRBD2. V was clipped by 6 bases and J by 6 bases; unmatched bases: 11. Germline V gives CDR1 MDHEN, CDR2 SYDVKM. This CDR3 spans 14 amino acids. The CDR3 coding sequence is TGTGCCAGCAGGAGGAGGGAGGGGTGGCGCGAGCAGTACTTC. This sequence encodes CASRRREGWREQYF.

This chain links TRBV2 with TRBJ2-1; 10 bases match TRBD2. Germline V CDR1 and CDR2: SNHLY, FYNNEI. The CDR3 length is 13 residues. V was clipped by 7 bases and J by 9 bases; unmatched bases: 6. The CDR3 bases are TGTGCCAGCAACTCGGGACTAGCGATTGAGCAGTTCTTC. Translation gives CASNSGLAIEQFF. Full variable domain (outside the CDR3, taken from reference TRBV2 and TRBJ2-1): EPEVTQTPSHQVTQMGQEVILRCVPISNHLYFYWYRQILGQKVEFLVSFYNNEISEKSEIFDDQFSVERPDGSNFTLKIRSTKLEDSAMYFCASNSGLAIEQFFGPGTRLTVL.

The V and J genes are TRBV6-4 and TRBJ1-2, with a tentative D call TRBD1 (6 bases). The germline CDR1 and CDR2 sequences are MRHNA and SNTAGT. The V end was cut by 2 bases, the J end by 6 bases, with 19 bases between. This CDR3 has 16 residues. CDR3 DNA: TGTGCCAGCAGTGACGCGAGGGGGATTATTAGGAATGGCTACACCTTC. It specifies CASSDARGIIRNGYTF.

The chain combines TRBV10-3 with TRBJ2-5; D remains ambiguous. Trimming shortened V by 5 bases and J by 3 bases, and 7 bases separated the two germline ends. Germline V lookup: CDR1 ENHRY, CDR2 SYGVKD. This CDR3 spans 12 amino acids. CDR3 DNA: TGTGCCATCAGTCCTAGTGAAGAGACCCAGTACTTC. Translation: CAISPSEETQYF.

This clone has only a few counts. V gene TRBV10-3 combines with J gene TRBJ2-1; possible D gene TRBD2, 6 bases. CDR1 and CDR2 (germline): ENHRY, SYGVKD. The CDR3 extends over 12 amino acids. Trimming shortened V by 4 bases and J by 8 bases, and 9 bases separated the two germline ends. CDR3: CAISGLVDEQFF. CDR3 nucleotides: TGTGCCATCAGTGGACTAGTCGATGAGCAGTTCTTC.

V gene TRBV11-2 combines with J gene TRBJ2-1, with 10 positions matching TRBD2. The CDR3 is made up of 14 amino acids. The ends lost 5 bases at V and 7 bases at J; junction bases unmatched: 5. Germline V gene sequence: CDR1 SGHAT, CDR2 FQNNGV. As DNA, the CDR3 is TGTGCCAGCAGCCCTAGCGGGAGTATTAATGAGCAGTTCTTC. Its translation is CASSPSGSINEQFF.